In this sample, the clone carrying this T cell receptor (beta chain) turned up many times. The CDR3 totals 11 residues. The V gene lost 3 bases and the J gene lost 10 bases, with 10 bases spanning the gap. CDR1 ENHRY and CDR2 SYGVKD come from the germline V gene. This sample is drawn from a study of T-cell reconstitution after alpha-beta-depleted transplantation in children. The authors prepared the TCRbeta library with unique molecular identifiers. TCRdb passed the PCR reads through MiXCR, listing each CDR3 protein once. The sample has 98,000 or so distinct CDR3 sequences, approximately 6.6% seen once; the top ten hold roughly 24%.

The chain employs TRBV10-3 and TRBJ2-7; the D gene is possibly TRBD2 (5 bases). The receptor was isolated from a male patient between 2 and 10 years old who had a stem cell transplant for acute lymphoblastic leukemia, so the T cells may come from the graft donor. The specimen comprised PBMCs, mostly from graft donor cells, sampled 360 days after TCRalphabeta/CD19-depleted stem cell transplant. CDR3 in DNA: TGTGCCATCAGTGAAGGCCGGGAACAGTACTTC. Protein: CAISEGREQYF.